Detailed here is one TCR beta chain. Via MiXCR, TCRdb re-called the 5' RACE reads, giving one row per CDR3 protein. The table includes some 1,700,000 distinct CDR3 sequences, around 33% detected once. This entry belongs to a study of identical twins. The germline CDR1 and CDR2 sequences are MGHDK and SYGVNS. The CDR3 is 12 residues long. V dropped 6 bases and J dropped 13; count of bases not matched to a gene: 8. The specimen was cord blood. This clonotype was obtained from a newborn girl in good health. The genes are TRBV25-1 and TRBJ2-4; 8 bases are shared with TRBD1. The CDR3 DNA is TGTGCCAGCAGCCCGACAGGGGTCAAGCAGTACTTC. It codes for CASSPTGVKQYF.